This T cell receptor (beta chain) was recovered during a study of shared clonotypes between healthy human individuals. Across the study: Per-donor plates numbered three CD4 naive, three CD4 memory, two CD8 naive and one CD8 memory. Whole-study findings and limits: Since donors were few, the genetic and exposure-history diversity represented was limited. Among donors, sharing of clonotypes was expected to be affected by sequencing depth.

This CDR3 comprises 13 residues. The germline gives CDR1 SGDLS, CDR2 YYNGEE. The V end lost 3 bases, the J end lost 6 bases, and 11 bases lay between the germline ends. For each subset, genomic DNA was distributed in equal portions over several immunoSEQ plates. Produced via immunoSEQ multiplex PCR; TCRdb's table is partial and in-frame only. The data hold about 1.1 million clones, with roughly 80% observed a single time. Notes on this clone: Its antigen is as yet unknown. The sample has other DNA sequences that encode this CDR3 too.

What was sequenced was memory CD4+ T cells from PBMCs. Subset in this sample: CD45RA-negative fraction. The receptor was isolated from a young man in good health. Some clones in this sample may be carry-over from other donors' samples. The gene calls are TRBV9 and TRBJ2-3; weak D call: TRBD2 (6 bases). The DNA for the CDR3 is TGTGCCAGCAGCGACCCGGGGAGGGATACGCAGTATTTT. Protein sequence: CASSDPGRDTQYF. The full variable domain, in which reference TRBV9 and TRBJ2-3 provide the parts outside the CDR3, is DSGVTQTPKHLITATGQRVTLRCSPRSGDLSVYWYQQSLDQGLQFLIQYYNGEERAKGNILERFSAQQFPDLHSELNLSSLELGDSALYFCASSDPGRDTQYFGPGTRLTVL.